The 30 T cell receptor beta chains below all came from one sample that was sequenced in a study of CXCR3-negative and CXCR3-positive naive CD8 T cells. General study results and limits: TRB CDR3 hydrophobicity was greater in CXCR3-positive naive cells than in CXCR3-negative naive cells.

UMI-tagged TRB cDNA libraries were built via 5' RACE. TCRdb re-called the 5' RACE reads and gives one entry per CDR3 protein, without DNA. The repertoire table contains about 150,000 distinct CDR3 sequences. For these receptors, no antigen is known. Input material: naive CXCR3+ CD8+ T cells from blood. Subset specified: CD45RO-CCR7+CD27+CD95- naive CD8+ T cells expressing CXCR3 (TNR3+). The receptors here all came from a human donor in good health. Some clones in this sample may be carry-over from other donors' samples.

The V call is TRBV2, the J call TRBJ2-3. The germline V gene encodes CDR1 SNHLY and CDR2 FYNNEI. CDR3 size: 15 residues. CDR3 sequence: CASTRTSSSTDTQYF.

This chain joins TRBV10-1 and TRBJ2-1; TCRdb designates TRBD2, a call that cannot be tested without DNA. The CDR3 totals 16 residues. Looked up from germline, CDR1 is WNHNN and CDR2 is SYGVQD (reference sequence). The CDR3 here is CASSAGTSGSGSEQFF.

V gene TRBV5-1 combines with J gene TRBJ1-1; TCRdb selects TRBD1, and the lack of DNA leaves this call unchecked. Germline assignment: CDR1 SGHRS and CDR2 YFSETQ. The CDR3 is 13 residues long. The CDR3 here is CASSWTGFNEAFF.

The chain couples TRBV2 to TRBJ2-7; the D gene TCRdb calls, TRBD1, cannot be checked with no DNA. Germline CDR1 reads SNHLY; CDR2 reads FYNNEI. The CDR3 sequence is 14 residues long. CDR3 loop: CASSEGAGRGEQYF.

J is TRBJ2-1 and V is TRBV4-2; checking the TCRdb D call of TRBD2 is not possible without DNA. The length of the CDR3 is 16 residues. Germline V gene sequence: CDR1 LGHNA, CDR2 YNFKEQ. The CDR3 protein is CASSHGLAETYNEQFF.

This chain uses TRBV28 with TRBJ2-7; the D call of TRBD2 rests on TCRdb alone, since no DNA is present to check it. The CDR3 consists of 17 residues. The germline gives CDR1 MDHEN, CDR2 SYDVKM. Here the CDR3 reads CASSLTTQRGGRYEQYF.

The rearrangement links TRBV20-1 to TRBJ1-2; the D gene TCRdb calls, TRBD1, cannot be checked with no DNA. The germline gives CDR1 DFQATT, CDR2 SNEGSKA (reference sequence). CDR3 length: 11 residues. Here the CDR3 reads CSVPDRGGYTF.

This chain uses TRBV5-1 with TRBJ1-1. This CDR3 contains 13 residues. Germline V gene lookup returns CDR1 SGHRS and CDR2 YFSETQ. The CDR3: CASSANINTEAFF.

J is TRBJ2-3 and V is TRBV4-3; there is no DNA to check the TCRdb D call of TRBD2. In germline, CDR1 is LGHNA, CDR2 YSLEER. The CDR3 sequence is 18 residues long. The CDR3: CASSQERVAGAPTDTQYF.

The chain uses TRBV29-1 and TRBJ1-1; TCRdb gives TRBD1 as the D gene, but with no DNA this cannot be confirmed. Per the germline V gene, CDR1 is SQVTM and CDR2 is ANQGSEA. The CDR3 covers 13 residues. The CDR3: CSVESGENTEAFF.

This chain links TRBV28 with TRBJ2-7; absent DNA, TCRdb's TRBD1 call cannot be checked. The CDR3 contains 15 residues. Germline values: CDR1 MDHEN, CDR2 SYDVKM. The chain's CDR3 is CASSLSRDNSYEQYF.

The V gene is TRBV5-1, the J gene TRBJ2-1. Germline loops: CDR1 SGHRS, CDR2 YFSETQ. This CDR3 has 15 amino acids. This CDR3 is CASSLTPAIGNEQFF.

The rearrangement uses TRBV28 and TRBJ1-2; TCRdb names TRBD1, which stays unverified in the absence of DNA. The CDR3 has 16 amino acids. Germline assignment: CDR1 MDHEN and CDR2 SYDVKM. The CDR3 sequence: CASSGTGIIHNYGYTF.

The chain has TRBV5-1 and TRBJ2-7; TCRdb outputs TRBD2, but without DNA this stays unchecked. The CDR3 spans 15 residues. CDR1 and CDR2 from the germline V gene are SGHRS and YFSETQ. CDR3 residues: CASSQTSGDLYEQYF.

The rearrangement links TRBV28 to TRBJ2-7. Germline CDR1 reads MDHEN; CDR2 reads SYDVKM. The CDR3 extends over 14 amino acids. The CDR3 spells CASSATRSRYEQYF.

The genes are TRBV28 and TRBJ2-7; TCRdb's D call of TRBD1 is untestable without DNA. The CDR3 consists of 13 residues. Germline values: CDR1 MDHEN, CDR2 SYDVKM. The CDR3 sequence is CASSRTGSDEQYF.

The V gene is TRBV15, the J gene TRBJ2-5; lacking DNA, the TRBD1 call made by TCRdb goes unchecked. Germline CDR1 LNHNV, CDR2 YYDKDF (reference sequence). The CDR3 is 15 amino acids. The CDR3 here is CATSREGQGGDPQYF.

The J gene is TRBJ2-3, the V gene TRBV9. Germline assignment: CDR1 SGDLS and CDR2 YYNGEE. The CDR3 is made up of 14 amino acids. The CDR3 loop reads CASSVASGTDTQYF. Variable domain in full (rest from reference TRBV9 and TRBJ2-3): DSGVTQTPKHLITATGQRVTLRCSPRSGDLSVYWYQQSLDQGLQFLIQYYNGEERAKGNILERFSAQQFPDLHSELNLSSLELGDSALYFCASSVASGTDTQYFGPGTRLTVL.

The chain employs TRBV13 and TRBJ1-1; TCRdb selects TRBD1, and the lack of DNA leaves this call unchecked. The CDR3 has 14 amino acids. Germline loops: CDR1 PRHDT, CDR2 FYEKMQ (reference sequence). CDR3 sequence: CASSSRTVNTEAFF.

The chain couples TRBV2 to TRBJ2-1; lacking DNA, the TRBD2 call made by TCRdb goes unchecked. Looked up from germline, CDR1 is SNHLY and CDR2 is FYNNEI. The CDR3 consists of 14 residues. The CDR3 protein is CASKSSGFYNEQFF.

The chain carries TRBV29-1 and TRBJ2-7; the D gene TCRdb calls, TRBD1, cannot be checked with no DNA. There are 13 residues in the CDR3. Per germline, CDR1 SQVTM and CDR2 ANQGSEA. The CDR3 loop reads CSVEDLGVGEQYF.

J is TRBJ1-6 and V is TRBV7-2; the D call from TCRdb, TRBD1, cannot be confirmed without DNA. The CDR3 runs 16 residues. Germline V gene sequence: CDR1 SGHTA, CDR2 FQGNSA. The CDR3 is CASSLWVAGPSSPLHF.

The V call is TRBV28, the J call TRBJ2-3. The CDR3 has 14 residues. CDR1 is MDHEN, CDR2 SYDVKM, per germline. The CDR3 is CASSLRPVTDTQYF.

CDR3 sequence: CATSLTPFPHQPQHF. V usage is TRBV2 and J usage is TRBJ1-5; the D gene TCRdb calls, TRBD1, cannot be checked with no DNA. CDR1 and CDR2 from the germline V gene are SNHLY and FYNNEI. The CDR3 sequence is 15 residues long.

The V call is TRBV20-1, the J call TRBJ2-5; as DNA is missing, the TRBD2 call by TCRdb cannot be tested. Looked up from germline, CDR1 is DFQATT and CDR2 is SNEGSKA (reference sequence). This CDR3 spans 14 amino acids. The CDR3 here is CSASVGDYQETQYF.

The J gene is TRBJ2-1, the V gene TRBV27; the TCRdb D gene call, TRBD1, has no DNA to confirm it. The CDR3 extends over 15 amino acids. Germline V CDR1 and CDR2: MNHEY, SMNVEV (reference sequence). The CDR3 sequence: CASSSPWRGIDEQFF.

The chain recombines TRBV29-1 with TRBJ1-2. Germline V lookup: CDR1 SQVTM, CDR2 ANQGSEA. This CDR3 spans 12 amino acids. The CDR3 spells CSVEAVYGGYTF. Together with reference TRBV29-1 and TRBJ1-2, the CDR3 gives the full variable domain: SAVISQKPSRDICQRGTSLTIQCQVDSQVTMMFWYRQQPGQSLTLIATANQGSEATYESGFVIDKFPISRPNLTFSTLTVSNMSPEDSSIYLCSVEAVYGGYTFGSGTRLTVV.

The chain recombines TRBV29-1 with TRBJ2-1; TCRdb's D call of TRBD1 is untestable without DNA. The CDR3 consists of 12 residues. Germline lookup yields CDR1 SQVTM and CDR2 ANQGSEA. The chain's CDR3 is CSVEQGYNEQFF.

CDR3 sequence: CASSLGTPGDEQFF. The rearrangement uses TRBV5-1 and TRBJ2-1; the TCRdb D gene call, TRBD1, has no DNA to confirm it. CDR1 and CDR2 from the germline V gene are SGHRS and YFSETQ. The CDR3 sequence is 14 residues long.

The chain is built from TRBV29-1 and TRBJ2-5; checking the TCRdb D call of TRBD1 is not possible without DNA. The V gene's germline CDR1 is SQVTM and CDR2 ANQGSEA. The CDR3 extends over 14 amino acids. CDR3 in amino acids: CSVEGYGGGETQYF.